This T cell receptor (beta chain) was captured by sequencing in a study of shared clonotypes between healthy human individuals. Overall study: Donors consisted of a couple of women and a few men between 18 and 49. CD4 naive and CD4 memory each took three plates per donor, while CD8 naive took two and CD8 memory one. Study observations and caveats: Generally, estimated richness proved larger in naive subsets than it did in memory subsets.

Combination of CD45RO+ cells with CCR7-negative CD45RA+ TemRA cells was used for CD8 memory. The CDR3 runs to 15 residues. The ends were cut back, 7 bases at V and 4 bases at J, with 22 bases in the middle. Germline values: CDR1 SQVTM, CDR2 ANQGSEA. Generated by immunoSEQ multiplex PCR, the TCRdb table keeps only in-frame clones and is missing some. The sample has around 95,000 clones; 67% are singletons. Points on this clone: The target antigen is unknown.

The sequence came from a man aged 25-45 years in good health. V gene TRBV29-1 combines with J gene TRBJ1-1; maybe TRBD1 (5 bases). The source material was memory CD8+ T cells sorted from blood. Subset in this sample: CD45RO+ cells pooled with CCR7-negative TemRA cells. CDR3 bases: TGCAGCGCCGAAGGGGTTCGCGCGGGGAGCACTGAAGCTTTCTTT. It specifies CSAEGVRAGSTEAFF.